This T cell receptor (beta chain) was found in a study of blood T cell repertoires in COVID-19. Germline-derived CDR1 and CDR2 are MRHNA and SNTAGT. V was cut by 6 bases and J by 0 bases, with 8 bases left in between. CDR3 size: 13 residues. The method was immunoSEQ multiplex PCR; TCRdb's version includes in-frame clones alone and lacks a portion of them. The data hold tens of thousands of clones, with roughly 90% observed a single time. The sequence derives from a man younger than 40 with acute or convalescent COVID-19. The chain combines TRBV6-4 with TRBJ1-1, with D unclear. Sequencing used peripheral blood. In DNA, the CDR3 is TGTGCCAGCAGCCAGAACCTGAACACTGAAGCTTTCTTT. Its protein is CASSQNLNTEAFF.